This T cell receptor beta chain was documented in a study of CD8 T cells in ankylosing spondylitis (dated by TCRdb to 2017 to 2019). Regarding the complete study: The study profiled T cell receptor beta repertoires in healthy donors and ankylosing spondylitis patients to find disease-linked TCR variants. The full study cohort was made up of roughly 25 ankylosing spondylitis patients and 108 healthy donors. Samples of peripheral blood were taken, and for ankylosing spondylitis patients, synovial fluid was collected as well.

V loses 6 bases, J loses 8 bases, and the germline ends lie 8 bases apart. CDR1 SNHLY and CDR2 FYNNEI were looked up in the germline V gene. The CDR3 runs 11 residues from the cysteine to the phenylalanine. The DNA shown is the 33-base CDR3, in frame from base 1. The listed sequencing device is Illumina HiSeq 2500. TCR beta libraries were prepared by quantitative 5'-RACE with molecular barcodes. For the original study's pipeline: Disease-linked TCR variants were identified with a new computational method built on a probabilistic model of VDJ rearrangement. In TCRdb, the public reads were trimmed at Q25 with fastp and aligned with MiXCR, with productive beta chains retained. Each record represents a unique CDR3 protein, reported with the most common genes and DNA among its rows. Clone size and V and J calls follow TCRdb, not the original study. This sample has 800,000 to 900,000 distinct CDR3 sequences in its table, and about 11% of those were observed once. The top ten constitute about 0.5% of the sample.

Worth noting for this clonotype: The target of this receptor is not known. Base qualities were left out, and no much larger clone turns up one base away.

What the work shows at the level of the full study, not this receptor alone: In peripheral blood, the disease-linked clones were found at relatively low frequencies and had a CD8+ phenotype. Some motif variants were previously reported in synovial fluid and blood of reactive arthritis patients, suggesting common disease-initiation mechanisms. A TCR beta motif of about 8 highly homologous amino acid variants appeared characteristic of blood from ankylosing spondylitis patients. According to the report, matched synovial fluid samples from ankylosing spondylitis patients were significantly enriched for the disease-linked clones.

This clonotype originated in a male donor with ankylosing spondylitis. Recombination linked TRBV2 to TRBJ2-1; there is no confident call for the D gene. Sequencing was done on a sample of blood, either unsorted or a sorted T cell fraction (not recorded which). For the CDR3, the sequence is CASRYSDEQFF. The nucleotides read TGTGCCAGCAGGTACTCCGATGAGCAGTTCTTC.